This note documents a single T cell receptor beta chain sequence. What it binds is unknown. The sample belongs to a study of response to subunit inactivated influenza vaccine. One entry per CDR3 protein, called by TCRdb with MiXCR from the RT-PCR reads. The sample holds hundreds of thousands of distinct CDR3 sequences; more than 15% are singletons and the top ten take roughly 11%. Study observations and caveats: Authors suggested each seasonal influenza vaccination recruits few new T cells.

In germline, CDR1 is MNHNS, CDR2 SASEGT. The CDR3 extends over 12 amino acids. Trimming left V 6 bases short and J 6 bases short, with 8 bases between. Here the sequenced sample was PBMCs from blood, taken roughly 12 days after vaccination. The sequence was collected from a man aged 50-60 years who received an inactivated influenza vaccine. V and J are TRBV6-1 and TRBJ2-2; D remains unclear. CDR3 loop: CASSVSAGELFF. CDR3 in DNA: TGTGCCAGCAGCGTTTCGGCCGGGGAGCTGTTTTTT.